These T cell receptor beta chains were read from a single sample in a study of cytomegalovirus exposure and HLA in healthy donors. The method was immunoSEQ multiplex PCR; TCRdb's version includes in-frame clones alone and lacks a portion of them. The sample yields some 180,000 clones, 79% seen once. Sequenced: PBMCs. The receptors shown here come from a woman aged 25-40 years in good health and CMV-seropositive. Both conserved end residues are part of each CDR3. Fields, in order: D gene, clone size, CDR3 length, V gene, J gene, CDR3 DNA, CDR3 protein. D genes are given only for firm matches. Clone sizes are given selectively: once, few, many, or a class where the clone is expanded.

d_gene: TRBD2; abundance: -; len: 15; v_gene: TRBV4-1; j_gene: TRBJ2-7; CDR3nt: TGCGCCAGCAGCCAACTTAGCGGGAGGGGCTACGAGCAGTACTTC; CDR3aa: CASSQLSGRGYEQYF
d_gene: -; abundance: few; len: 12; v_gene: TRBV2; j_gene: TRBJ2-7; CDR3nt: TGTGCCAGCAGTGACAGGGCCTACGAGCAGTACTTC; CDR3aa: CASSDRAYEQYF
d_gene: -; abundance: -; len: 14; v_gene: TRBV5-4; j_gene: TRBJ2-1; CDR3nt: TGTGCCAGCAGCCCTCGGACAGTTTACAATGAGCAGTTCTTC; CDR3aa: CASSPRTVYNEQFF
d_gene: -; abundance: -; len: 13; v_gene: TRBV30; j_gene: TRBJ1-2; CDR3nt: TGTGCCTGGAGTGTACAGGAGGGTCTTGGCTACACCTTC; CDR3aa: CAWSVQEGLGYTF
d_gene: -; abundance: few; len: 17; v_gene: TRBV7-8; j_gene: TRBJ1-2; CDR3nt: TGTGCCAGCAGCCGTAGAGAGAGGAGGCACGGTTCGGAAAGCTACACCTTC; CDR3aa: CASSRRERRHGSESYTF
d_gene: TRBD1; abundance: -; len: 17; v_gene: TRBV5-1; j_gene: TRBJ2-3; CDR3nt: TGCGCCAGCAGCTTGGCCGGGACAGGGGGGACCACAGATACGCAGTATTTT; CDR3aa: CASSLAGTGGTTDTQYF
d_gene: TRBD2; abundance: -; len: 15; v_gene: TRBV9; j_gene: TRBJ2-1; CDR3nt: TGTGCCAGCAGCGTAGGGGGACTAGCCCTCGATGAGCAGTTCTTC; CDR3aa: CASSVGGLALDEQFF
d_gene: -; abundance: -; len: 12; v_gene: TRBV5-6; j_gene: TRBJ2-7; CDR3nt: TGTGCCAGCAGCTTGGCTCGCTACGAGCAGTACTTC; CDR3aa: CASSLARYEQYF
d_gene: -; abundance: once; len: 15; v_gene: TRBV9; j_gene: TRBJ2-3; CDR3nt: TGTGCCAGCAGCGGCTACAGTGCCTCCACAGATACGCAGTATTTT; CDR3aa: CASSGYSASTDTQYF
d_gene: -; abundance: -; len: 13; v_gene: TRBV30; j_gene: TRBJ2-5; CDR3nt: TGTGCCTGGGCCCGGGGATTATCAGAGACCCAGTACTTC; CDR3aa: CAWARGLSETQYF
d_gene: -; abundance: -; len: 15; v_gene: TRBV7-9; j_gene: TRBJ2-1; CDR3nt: TGTGCCAGCAGCTCCCCAAGTGACAGTTACAATGAGCAGTTCTTC; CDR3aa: CASSSPSDSYNEQFF
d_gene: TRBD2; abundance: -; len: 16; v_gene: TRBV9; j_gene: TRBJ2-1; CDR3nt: TGTGCCAGCAGCGGGACTAGCGGGGGGACCTACAATGAGCAGTTCTTC; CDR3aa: CASSGTSGGTYNEQFF
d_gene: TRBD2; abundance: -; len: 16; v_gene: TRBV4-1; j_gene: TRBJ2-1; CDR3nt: TGCGCCAGCAAGGGACTAGCGGGCAACTCCTACAATGAGCAGTTCTTC; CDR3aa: CASKGLAGNSYNEQFF
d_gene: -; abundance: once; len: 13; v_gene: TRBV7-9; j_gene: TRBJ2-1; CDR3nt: TGTGCCAATCGGGACTCTCTAAGCAATGAGCAGTTCTTC; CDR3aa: CANRDSLSNEQFF
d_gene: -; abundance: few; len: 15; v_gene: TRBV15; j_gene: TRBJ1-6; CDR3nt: TGTGCCACCAGCAGAGACCTCGGCGGCAATTCACCCCTCCACTTT; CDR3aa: CATSRDLGGNSPLHF
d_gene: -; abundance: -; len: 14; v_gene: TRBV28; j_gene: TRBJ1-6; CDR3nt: TGTGCCAGCAGTTTAGGGTTTGGAGGTTCACCCCTCCACTTT; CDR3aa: CASSLGFGGSPLHF
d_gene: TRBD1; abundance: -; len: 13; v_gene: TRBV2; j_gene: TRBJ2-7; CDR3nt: TGTGCCAGCACGGGACAGGGTTCGTTCGAGCAGTACTTC; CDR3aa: CASTGQGSFEQYF
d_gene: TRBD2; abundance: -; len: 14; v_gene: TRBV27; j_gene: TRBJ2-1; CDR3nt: TGTGCCAGCGGACCTAGCGGGAGTTGGGATGAGCAGTTCTTC; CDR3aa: CASGPSGSWDEQFF
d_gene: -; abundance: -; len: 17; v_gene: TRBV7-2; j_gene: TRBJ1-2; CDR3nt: TGTGCCAGCAGCTTAAGGGACACCGTGGATCCTCTCTATGGCTACACCTTC; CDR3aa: CASSLRDTVDPLYGYTF
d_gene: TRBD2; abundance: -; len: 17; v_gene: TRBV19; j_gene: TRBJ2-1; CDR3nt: TGTGCCAGTAAGGTCGGTAGCGGGAGGGCCTTTAGCAATGAGCAGTTCTTC; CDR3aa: CASKVGSGRAFSNEQFF
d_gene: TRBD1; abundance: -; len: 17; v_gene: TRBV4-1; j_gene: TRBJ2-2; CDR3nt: TGCGCCAGCAGCCAAGAGAGGGGACAGATTAACACCGGGGAGCTGTTTTTT; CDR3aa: CASSQERGQINTGELFF
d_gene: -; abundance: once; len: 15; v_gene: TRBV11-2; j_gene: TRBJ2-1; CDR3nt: TGTGCCAGCAGCTTAGGGGCAGGGAACTACAATGAGCAGTTCTTC; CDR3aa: CASSLGAGNYNEQFF
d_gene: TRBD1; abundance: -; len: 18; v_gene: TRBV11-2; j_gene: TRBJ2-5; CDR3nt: TGTGCCAGCAGCTTTGAGGTGGACAGGGGAACGGGCCAAGAGACCCAGTACTTC; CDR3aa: CASSFEVDRGTGQETQYF
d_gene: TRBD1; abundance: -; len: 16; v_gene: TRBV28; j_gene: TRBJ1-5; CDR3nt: TGTGCCAGCAGTCCGACAGGGCTTAATAGCAATCAGCCCCAGCATTTT; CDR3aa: CASSPTGLNSNQPQHF
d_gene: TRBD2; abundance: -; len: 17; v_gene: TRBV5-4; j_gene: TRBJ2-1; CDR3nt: TGTGCCAGCAGCAGCGGACTAGCGGGAGTTTCCGCCAATGAGCAGTTCTTC; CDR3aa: CASSSGLAGVSANEQFF
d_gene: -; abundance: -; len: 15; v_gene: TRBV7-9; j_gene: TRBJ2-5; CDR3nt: TGTGCCAGCAGCTTAGCGGGAGGGGGTCGAGAGACCCAGTACTTC; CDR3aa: CASSLAGGGRETQYF
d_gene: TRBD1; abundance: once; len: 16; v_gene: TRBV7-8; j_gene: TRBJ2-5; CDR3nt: TGTGCCAGCAGCTTACAAGCGACAGGGGGCCCGGAGACCCAGTACTTC; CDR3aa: CASSLQATGGPETQYF
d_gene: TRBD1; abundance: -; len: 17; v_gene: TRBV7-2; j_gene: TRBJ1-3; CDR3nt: TGTGCCAGCAGGCGCAGAGGGACAGGGAGCTCTGGAAACACCATATATTTT; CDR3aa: CASRRRGTGSSGNTIYF
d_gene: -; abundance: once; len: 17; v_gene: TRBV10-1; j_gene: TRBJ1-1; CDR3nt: TGCGCCAGCAGTCTTGACAGGACCGAGGACTTGAACACTGAAGCTTTCTTT; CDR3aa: CASSLDRTEDLNTEAFF
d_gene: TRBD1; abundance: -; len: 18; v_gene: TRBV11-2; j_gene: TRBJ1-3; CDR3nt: TGTGCCAGCAGCTTGGAACCCGGGACAGGTTTCTCTGGAAACACCATATATTTT; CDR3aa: CASSLEPGTGFSGNTIYF
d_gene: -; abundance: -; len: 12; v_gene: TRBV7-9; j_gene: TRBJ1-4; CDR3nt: TGTGCCAGCAGCCCCGGACAGGAAAAACTGTTTTTT; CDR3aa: CASSPGQEKLFF
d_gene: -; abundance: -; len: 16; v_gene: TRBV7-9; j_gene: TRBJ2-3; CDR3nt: TGTGCCAGCAGCTTAGTGCCTAGTGTCGGGGTTGGTACGCAGTATTTT; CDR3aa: CASSLVPSVGVGTQYF
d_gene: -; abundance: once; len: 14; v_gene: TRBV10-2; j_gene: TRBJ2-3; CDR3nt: TGCGCCAGCAGGCCCCAGGGTCCGACAGATACGCAGTATTTT; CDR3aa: CASRPQGPTDTQYF
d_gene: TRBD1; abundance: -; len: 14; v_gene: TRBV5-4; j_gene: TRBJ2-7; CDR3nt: TGTGCCAGCAGCCTACAGACAGGGGTTGACGAGCAGTACTTC; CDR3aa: CASSLQTGVDEQYF
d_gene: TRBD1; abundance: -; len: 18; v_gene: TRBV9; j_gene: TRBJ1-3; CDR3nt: TGTGCCAGCAGCGTAGGACAGGGGCTCTCCCTCTCTGGAAACACCATATATTTT; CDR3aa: CASSVGQGLSLSGNTIYF
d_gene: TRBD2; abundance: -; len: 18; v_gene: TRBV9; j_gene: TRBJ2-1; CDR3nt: TGTGCCAGCAGTCCAGAAGCGGGGGGCCTTAGCTCCTACAATGAGCAGTTCTTC; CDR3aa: CASSPEAGGLSSYNEQFF
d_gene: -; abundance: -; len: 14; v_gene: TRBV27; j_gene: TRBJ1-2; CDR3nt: TGTGCCAGCAGGGCCTCGGAGAGGGCCGCTGGCTACACCTTC; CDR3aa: CASRASERAAGYTF
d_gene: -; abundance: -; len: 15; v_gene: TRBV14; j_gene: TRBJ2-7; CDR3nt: TGTGCCAGCAGCCAAGACCCAGGGATCTCCTACGAGCAGTACTTC; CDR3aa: CASSQDPGISYEQYF
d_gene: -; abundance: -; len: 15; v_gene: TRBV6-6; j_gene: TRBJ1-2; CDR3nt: TGTGCCAGCAGTTACGGGTCGGGGAGAAGACGGGGCTACACCTTC; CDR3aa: CASSYGSGRRRGYTF
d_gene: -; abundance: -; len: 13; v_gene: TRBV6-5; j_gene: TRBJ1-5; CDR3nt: TGTGCCAGCAGCCGGTCAGGGAATCAGCCCCAGCATTTT; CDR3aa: CASSRSGNQPQHF
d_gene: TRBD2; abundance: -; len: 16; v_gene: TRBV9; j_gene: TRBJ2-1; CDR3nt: TGTGCCAGCAGCCCGATGGGACTAGCGGGAGCCTATGAGCAGTTCTTC; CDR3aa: CASSPMGLAGAYEQFF
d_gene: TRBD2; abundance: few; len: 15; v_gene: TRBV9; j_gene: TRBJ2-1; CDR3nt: TGTGCCAGCAGCGTAGGGGGGCTAGCGGGAGATGAGCAGTTCTTC; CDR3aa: CASSVGGLAGDEQFF